This T cell receptor beta chain is from a study of T-cell memory formation after mild COVID-19. Germline V CDR1 and CDR2: DFQATT, SNEGSKA (reference sequence). The CDR3 sequence is 14 residues long. J lost 4 bases, V lost 5 bases, and 5 bases had no gene match. Findings and caveats of the study: CD8+ contracting clones occupied EMRA, while CD4+ ones occupied mainly CM and EM.

In TCRdb, the 5' RACE reads were re-called with MiXCR into one record per CDR3 protein. Among about 180,000 distinct CDR3 sequences, around 18% were seen once, and the ten largest hold under 4.5%. A few counts support this clonotype. Its cognate antigen is unknown. The receptor was isolated from a man younger than 35 who had mild COVID-19 (a few samples of this study predate the infection). Cell type and time point are not known. Material: PBMCs or a T cell subset sorted from them (not recorded which). The V and J genes are TRBV20-1 and TRBJ2-2; the match to TRBD2 covers 9 bases. CDR3 nucleotide sequence: TGCAGTGCTGCGGGGGGGGCACTCACCGGGGAGCTGTTTTTT. It yields the protein CSAAGGALTGELFF.